What follows describes a single T cell receptor beta chain. The antigen remains undetermined. Caucasian, healthy and from Russia, the donors were aged between about 6 and 100. Together with a sample-barcoded 5' primer, a J-beta primer mix was included in a second PCR lasting roughly 6 to 12 cycles. A 12-random-nucleotide template-switch adaptor tagged each cDNA molecule. One entry per CDR3 protein results from TCRdb running MiXCR on the 5' RACE reads. The sample lists over 300,000 distinct CDR3 sequences, roughly half occurring once. This CDR3 has 15 amino acids. Trimming cost V 5 bases and J 4 bases, with 16 bases left between them. This sample was included in a study of blood T cells in healthy people across ages. The study, taken as a whole, reports: Diversity of TCR beta per million T cells declined in a roughly linear way with age.

The chain employs TRBV12-3 or TRBV12-4 and TRBJ2-3, with a possible D match to TRBD2 (6 bases). The sample taken for sequencing was blood. The TCR sequence derives from a man aged 55 to 70 in good health. In DNA, the CDR3 is TGTGCCAGCAGTCTCGGGGGAGTCTCTGCAGATACGCAGTATTTT. This sequence encodes CASSLGGVSADTQYF.